This T cell receptor (beta chain) is drawn from a study of blood T cell repertoires in COVID-19. V gave up 5 bases and J gave up 2 bases; unmatched junction bases: 4. Germline V lookup: CDR1 LNHNV, CDR2 YYDKDF (reference sequence). CDR3 length equals 14 residues. Sequencing used immunoSEQ multiplex PCR; TCRdb keeps in-frame clones, though not all of them. Here the sample spans roughly 150,000 clones, 85% to 90% being singletons. The TCR sequence derives from a woman between 40 and 55 years old with acute or convalescent COVID-19. The V and J genes are TRBV15 and TRBJ2-7; TRBD1 matches 9 bases. The sequenced material came from peripheral blood. CDR3 loop: CATSARTGAYEQYF. The DNA for the CDR3 is TGTGCCACCAGCGCCAGGACAGGGGCCTACGAGCAGTACTTC.